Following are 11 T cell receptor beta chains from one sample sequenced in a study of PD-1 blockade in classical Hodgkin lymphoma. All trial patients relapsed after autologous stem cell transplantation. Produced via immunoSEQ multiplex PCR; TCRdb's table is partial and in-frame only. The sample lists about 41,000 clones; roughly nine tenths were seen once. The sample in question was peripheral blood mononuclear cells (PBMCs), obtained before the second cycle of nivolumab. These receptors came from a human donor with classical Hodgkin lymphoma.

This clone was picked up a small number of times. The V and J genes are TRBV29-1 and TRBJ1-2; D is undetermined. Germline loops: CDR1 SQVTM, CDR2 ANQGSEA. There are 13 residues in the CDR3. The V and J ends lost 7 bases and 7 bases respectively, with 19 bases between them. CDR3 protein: CSGRTGGLSGYTF. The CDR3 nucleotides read TGCAGCGGGAGAACGGGAGGACTAAGTGGCTACACCTTC.

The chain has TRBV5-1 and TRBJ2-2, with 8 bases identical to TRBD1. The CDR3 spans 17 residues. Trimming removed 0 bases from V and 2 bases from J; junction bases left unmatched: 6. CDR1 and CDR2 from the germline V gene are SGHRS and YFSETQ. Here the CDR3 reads CASSLGRTGPNTGELFF. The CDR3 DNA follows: TGCGCCAGCAGCTTGGGGAGGACAGGGCCTAACACCGGGGAGCTGTTTTTT.

CDR3 protein: CASSHRGAGNTEAFF. DNA of the CDR3: TGTGCCAGCAGCCACAGGGGGGCCGGGAACACTGAAGCTTTCTTT. V is TRBV14 and J is TRBJ1-1, with 7 bases aligning to TRBD1. CDR1 SGHDN and CDR2 FVKESK come from the germline V gene. Unmatched junction bases numbered 5, after V lost 3 bases and J lost 1 base. The length of the CDR3 is 15 residues.

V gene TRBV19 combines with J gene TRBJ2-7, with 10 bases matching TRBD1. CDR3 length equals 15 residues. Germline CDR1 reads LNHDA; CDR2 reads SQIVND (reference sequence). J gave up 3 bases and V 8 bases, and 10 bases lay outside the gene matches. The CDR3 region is CASGSGTGDYYEQYF. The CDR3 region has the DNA TGTGCCAGTGGATCCGGGACAGGGGATTACTACGAGCAGTACTTC.

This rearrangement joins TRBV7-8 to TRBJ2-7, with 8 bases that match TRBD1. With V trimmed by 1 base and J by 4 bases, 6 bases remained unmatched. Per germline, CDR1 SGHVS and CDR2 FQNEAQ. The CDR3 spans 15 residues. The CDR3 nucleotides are TGTGCCAGCAGCTTAGGTACAGGGGGTGGGTACGAGCAGTACTTC. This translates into CASSLGTGGGYEQYF.

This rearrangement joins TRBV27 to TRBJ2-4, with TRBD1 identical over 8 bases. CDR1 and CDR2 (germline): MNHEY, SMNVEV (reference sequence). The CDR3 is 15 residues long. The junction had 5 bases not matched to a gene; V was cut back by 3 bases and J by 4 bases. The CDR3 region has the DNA TGTGCCAGCAGTTTTTCAACAGGGGGTAAAAACATTCAGTACTTC. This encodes CASSFSTGGKNIQYF.

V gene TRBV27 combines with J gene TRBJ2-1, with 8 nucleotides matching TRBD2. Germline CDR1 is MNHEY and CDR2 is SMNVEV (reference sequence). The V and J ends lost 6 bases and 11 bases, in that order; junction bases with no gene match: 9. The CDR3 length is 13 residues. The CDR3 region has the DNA TGTGCCAGCAGCTACATCTCGGGGGGGCAGCAGTTCTTC. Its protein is CASSYISGGQQFF.

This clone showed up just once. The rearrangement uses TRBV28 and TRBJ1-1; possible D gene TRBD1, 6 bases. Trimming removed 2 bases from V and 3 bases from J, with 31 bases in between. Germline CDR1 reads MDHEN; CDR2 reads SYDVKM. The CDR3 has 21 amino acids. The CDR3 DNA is TGTGCCAGCAGTTTAGAGGGAACGGGACAACTCCCCGCTTGGCGGGACACTGAAGCTTTCTTT. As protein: CASSLEGTGQLPAWRDTEAFF.

This chain's CDR3 is CARSWGYEQYF. CDR3 nucleotide sequence: TGTGCCCGCTCATGGGGTTACGAGCAGTACTTC. V is TRBV28 and J is TRBJ2-7; no firm D call. Germline loops: CDR1 MDHEN, CDR2 SYDVKM. The V gene lost 11 bases and the J gene lost 4 bases, with 12 bases spanning the gap. The CDR3 sequence is 11 residues long.

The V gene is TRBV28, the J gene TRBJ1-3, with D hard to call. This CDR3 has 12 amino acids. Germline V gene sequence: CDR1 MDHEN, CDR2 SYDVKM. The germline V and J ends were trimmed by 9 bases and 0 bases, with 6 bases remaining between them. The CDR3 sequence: CASHGSGNTIYF. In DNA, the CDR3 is TGTGCCAGTCACGGCTCTGGAAACACCATATATTTT.

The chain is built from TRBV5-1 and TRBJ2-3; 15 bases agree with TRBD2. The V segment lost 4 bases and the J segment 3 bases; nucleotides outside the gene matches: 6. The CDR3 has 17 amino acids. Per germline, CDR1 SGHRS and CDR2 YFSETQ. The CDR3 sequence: CASSGGLAGGGTDTQYF. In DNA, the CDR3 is TGCGCCAGCAGCGGGGGACTAGCGGGAGGTGGGACAGATACGCAGTATTTT. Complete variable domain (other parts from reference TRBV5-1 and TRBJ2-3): KAGVTQTPRYLIKTRGQQVTLSCSPISGHRSVSWYQQTPGQGLQFLFEYFSETQRNKGNFPGRFSGRQFSNSRSEMNVSTLELGDSALYLCASSGGLAGGGTDTQYFGPGTRLTVL.